This T cell receptor beta chain is from a study of T cells in Graves' hyperthyroidism and ophthalmopathy. Stability of Graves' hyperthyroidism was defined as absent ophthalmopathy progression within 18 months. Patients showing uncontrolled infection, other autoimmune disease, pregnancy or lactation were ineligible. The CDR3 extends over 16 amino acids. Germline loops: CDR1 SNHLY, CDR2 FYNNEI. Trimming at V came to 4 bases and at J to 3 bases, leaving 6 bases not matched to a gene. This clonotype was seen many times. What it binds is unknown. RNA transcripts yielded amplified TCR beta CDR3 regions. The HTBI primer set was used in a first-round RT-PCR of the TCR CDR3. TCRdb reprocessed the multiplex PCR reads via MiXCR and lists one record per CDR3 protein. The sample lists more than 650,000 distinct CDR3 sequences, about 14% occurring once. Whole-study findings and limits: Prediction of ophthalmopathy progression came a median roughly 6.7 months pre-onset.

The sequenced sample was blood. The chain uses TRBV2 and TRBJ1-6; TRBD1 matches 7 bases. This clonotype was sampled from a woman aged 18-30 years with Graves' hyperthyroidism. The CDR3 DNA is TGTGCCAGCAGTGCCCCCGGGACAGTCTATAATTCACCCCTCCACTTT. This encodes CASSAPGTVYNSPLHF.